The present entry profiles one T cell receptor (beta chain) with its context. The antigen remains undetermined. PCR involved 60 Vbeta and 13 Jbeta primers. Original data processing: Unique TCR beta chains numbered approximately 80 million in a later analysis, with some 9.9 million shared. Repertoires were generated with immunoSEQ multiplex PCR, while TCRdb's copy carries only in-frame clones and drops some. That table furnishes V, J and clone size, whereas the DNA furnished D and trimming. The sample yields about 210,000 clones, around 81% seen once. Germline assignment: CDR1 MNHNS and CDR2 SASEGT. There are 15 residues in the CDR3. V dropped 5 bases and J dropped 5 bases, with 18 bases sitting between them. The sample is drawn from a study of cytomegalovirus exposure and HLA in healthy donors. Study results and limitations: Associated with HLA alleles at 0.05 false discovery rate in a later analysis were over 15,000 TCR beta sequences. Upon later analysis, TCR association rates were observed to vary by HLA locus, being highest for DRB1 and lowest for HLA-C. The authors listed 164 TCR beta chains as cytomegalovirus-associated.

The origin of this receptor is a woman aged 45-65 years in good health and CMV-seropositive. Sequencing was done on a sample of PBMCs. The rearrangement uses TRBV6-1 and TRBJ2-5, with D possibly being TRBD2 (7 bases). The CDR3 coding sequence is TGTGCCAGCAGTACGGGGGGCCTGAGCCTGGAGACCCAGTACTTC. It translates to CASSTGGLSLETQYF.